This TCR beta chain emerged from a study of regulatory T cells in long-lasting Graves disease (TCRdb year 2021). Study-wide context: Patients with newly diagnosed Graves' disease had been on antithyroid drugs for under 3 months. Peripheral blood TCR sequencing and RNA sequencing compared persistent Graves' disease patients with newly diagnosed Graves' disease patients. The study was conducted in China and was registered as a clinical trial. A total of around 35 samples underwent TCR sequencing: about 13 from persistent and about 20 from newly diagnosed Graves' disease patients. Paper-wide results and their limitations: Only the TCR beta chain was sequenced and analyzed. Persistent patients shared more public clonotypes among themselves (fewer than 3,000) than newly diagnosed patients did (about 1,000). Persistent disease showed preferential use of TRBV28, TRBJ1-2 and TRBJ2-5, whereas newly diagnosed disease favored TRBV20-1 and TRBJ2-1. Lower TCR Shannon entropy and fewer highly expanded clones were observed in persistent Graves' disease patients than in newly diagnosed patients, which suggested clonal expansion. The small sample size was acknowledged by the authors as a limitation that may reduce accuracy. Peripheral blood alone was examined, since thyroid tissue, which constituted the primary lesion, could not be accessed.

The V end loses 6 bases and the J end loses 3 bases, and a stretch of 16 bases separates them. Per the germline V gene, SGDLS is the CDR1 and YYNGEE is the CDR2. Taken from cysteine to phenylalanine, the CDR3 has 14 residues. The sequence is cut down to CDR3 DNA, 42 bases in frame from base 1. The library relied on multiplex PCR. The sequencing machine was an Illumina HiSeq 4000. To build TCR beta libraries, CDR3 regions were amplified by Arm-PCR using iRepertoire HTBI primers. Before sequencing, the PCR products went through gel purification. Per the source publication's procedure: Gene usage analysis of CDR3 amino acid clonotypes relied on the approximately 68 TRBV and 14 TRBJ segments identified across samples. COPE and FqMerger were used to merge filtered high-quality paired reads into contigs. Contigs were aligned with BLAST to IMGT TRBV, TRBD and TRBJ reference genes, and CDR3 was defined per IMGT. Highly expanded clones were defined as clonotypes with a frequency above 0.1%. Shannon entropy served as the measure of repertoire diversity, while the Gini coefficient captured V-J evenness. Clonotypes shared by more than one individual were considered public. Through fastp at Q25 and MiXCR, TCRdb rebuilt clones from the public reads, retaining in-frame beta chains. Merged by CDR3 protein, the rows form single entries marked with the most common genes and DNA. The V and J calls, along with clone size, are taken from TCRdb and not from the paper's own processing. The sample table lists about 300,000 distinct CDR3 sequences, approximately 20% of them with a count of one. Less than 40% of the sample rests with the top ten.

This clonotype was seen a few times. The clone's antigen remains unknown. No much larger clone is present one base from it, and per-base qualities are unavailable. Explained via the paper, the time point label denotes: newly diagnosed GD, antithyroid drugs for less than 3 months. For both TCR sequencing and RNA sequencing, RNA was extracted from PBMCs using TRIzol. Graves' disease was diagnosed according to American Thyroid Association guidelines. Patients for the study were recruited at an endocrinology department in Xi'an, China. From each patient, around 9 milliliters of peripheral blood was collected into an EDTA anticoagulant tube. Ficoll Paque Plus density gradient separation was used to isolate PBMCs, and no additional T cell sorting was done. An Agilent 2100 Bioanalyzer and agarose gel were used to check RNA quality, and a NanoDrop 2000 was used to measure RNA concentration.

Source: peripheral blood mononuclear cells (PBMCs), taken at new diagnosis, from a patient treated with antithyroid drugs. The rearranged chain carries TRBV9 and TRBJ2-7; the best D guess is TRBD1, with 7 bases matching. The source is a female donor with Graves disease. The DNA sequence is given as TGTGCCAGCAATGAGGGGGGACAGAACTACGAGCAGTACTTC. Protein translation: CASNEGGQNYEQYF.